A single sample is the source of the 11 T cell receptor beta chains below, sequenced in a study of T cell responses to AZD1222 COVID-19 vaccine. The data were produced by immunoSEQ multiplex PCR, yet TCRdb's version contains in-frame clones alone and is incomplete. Here the sample table reports over 140,000 clones. Sequenced material: peripheral blood. The origin of the receptors is an adult in good health.

The chain recombines TRBV4-3 with TRBJ1-6; a possible D gene is TRBD1 (6 bases). V shed 4 bases and J shed 13 bases, with 14 bases lying between them. Per germline, CDR1 LGHNA and CDR2 YSLEER. This CDR3 has 13 residues. CDR3 loop: CASSPTGAKPLHF. Written as DNA, the CDR3 is TGCGCCAGCAGCCCAACGGGGGCCAAGCCCCTCCACTTT.

The chain joins TRBV5-5 to TRBJ1-1, with D possibly being TRBD1 (6 bases). The germline gives CDR1 SGHKS, CDR2 YYEKEE (reference sequence). CDR3 length: 16 residues. Trimming took off 1 base at V and 2 bases at J, with 15 bases between the two ends. In DNA form, the CDR3 reads TGTGCCAGCAGCTTGAGGGGGGACCCAGTAAACACTGAAGCTTTCTTT. Translated, it gives CASSLRGDPVNTEAFF.

V and J are TRBV5-6 and TRBJ1-4; D gene unclear. The CDR3 extends over 13 amino acids. Germline assignment: CDR1 SGHDT and CDR2 YYEEEE. V lost 1 base and J lost 5, with 6 bases in between. The CDR3 protein is CASSLSPNEKLFF. CDR3 in DNA: TGTGCCAGCAGCTTGAGCCCGAATGAAAAACTGTTTTTT.

The rearrangement joins TRBV7-9 to TRBJ1-3; D gene ambiguous. The CDR3 has 15 residues. Germline CDR1 is SEHNR and CDR2 is FQNEAQ (reference sequence). The V gene lost 1 base and the J gene lost 0 bases, with 7 bases spanning the gap. The CDR3 DNA is TGTGCCAGCAGCTTAGAACCTAACTCTGGAAACACCATATATTTT. Translated: CASSLEPNSGNTIYF.

The chain links TRBV10-2 to TRBJ1-1; no firm D call. Germline CDR1 reads WSHSY; CDR2 reads SAAADI. The CDR3 contains 13 residues. Trimming took 7 bases from V and 5 from J, leaving 14 bases between them. In DNA, the CDR3 is TGCGCCAGCACCGAGAACAGTGGGACTGAAGCTTTCTTT. Translated: CASTENSGTEAFF.

The rearrangement links TRBV7-9 to TRBJ2-4, with D possibly TRBD2 on 6 matching bases. Deletions cut 2 bases from V and 10 bases from J, with 21 bases between. The CDR3 loop spans 16 amino acids. The germline V gene has CDR1 SEHNR and CDR2 FQNEAQ (reference sequence). This CDR3 reads CASSLTGIGGVQIQYF. The CDR3 DNA sequence: TGTGCCAGCAGCTTAACGGGTATTGGCGGGGTTCAGATTCAGTACTTC.

The V and J genes are TRBV7-9 and TRBJ1-3; D remains unclear. CDR3 size: 15 residues. CDR1 and CDR2 from the germline V gene are SEHNR and FQNEAQ (reference sequence). Trimming took 5 bases from V and 0 from J, leaving 11 bases between them. The CDR3 is CASSLLDVSGNTIYF. The CDR3 DNA sequence: TGTGCCAGCAGCCTCCTCGATGTCTCTGGAAACACCATATATTTT.

This chain joins TRBV7-2 and TRBJ1-2; D might be TRBD1 (5 bases). Per germline, CDR1 SGHTA and CDR2 FQGNSA. The ends were cut back, 4 bases at V and 7 bases at J, with 16 bases in the middle. The CDR3 has 14 residues. Here the CDR3 reads CASSSGTPSAGYTF. CDR3 bases: TGTGCCAGCAGCTCCGGGACGCCTTCCGCTGGCTACACCTTC. Full variable domain (outside the CDR3, taken from reference TRBV7-2 and TRBJ1-2): GAGVSQSPSNKVTEKGKDVELRCDPISGHTALYWYRQSLGQGLEFLIYFQGNSAPDKSGLPSDRFSAERTGGSVSTLTIQRTQQEDSAVYLCASSSGTPSAGYTFGSGTRLTVV.

This chain uses TRBV3-1 (or the pseudogene TRBV3-2) with TRBJ2-2; D is undetermined. Germline CDR1 reads LGHDT; CDR2 reads YNNKEL (reference sequence). The CDR3 runs 13 residues. Trimming shortened V by 5 bases and J by 6 bases, and 10 bases separated the two germline ends. In DNA form, the CDR3 reads TGTGCCAGCAGCTTCGCCCCGGCCGGGGAGCTGTTTTTT. Amino acid sequence: CASSFAPAGELFF.

The chain is built from TRBV6-5 and TRBJ2-2; weak D call: TRBD2 (5 bases). The germline CDR1 and CDR2 sequences are MNHEY and SVGAGI. Trimming removed 4 bases from V and 7 bases from J, with 13 bases in between. This CDR3 region has 14 residues. This CDR3 reads CASSLIPEGGELFF. CDR3 nucleotide sequence: TGTGCCAGCAGTTTGATCCCCGAGGGCGGGGAGCTGTTTTTT.

The CDR3 is CASSPWQGNTEAFF. CDR3 bases: TGTGCCAGCAGCCCCTGGCAGGGGAACACTGAAGCTTTCTTT. The chain links TRBV6-5 to TRBJ1-1; perhaps TRBD1 as D (5 bases). The CDR3 contains 14 residues. Between the trimmed V and J ends, which lost 6 bases and 1 base, there was a span of 12 bases. Germline V lookup: CDR1 MNHEY, CDR2 SVGAGI.